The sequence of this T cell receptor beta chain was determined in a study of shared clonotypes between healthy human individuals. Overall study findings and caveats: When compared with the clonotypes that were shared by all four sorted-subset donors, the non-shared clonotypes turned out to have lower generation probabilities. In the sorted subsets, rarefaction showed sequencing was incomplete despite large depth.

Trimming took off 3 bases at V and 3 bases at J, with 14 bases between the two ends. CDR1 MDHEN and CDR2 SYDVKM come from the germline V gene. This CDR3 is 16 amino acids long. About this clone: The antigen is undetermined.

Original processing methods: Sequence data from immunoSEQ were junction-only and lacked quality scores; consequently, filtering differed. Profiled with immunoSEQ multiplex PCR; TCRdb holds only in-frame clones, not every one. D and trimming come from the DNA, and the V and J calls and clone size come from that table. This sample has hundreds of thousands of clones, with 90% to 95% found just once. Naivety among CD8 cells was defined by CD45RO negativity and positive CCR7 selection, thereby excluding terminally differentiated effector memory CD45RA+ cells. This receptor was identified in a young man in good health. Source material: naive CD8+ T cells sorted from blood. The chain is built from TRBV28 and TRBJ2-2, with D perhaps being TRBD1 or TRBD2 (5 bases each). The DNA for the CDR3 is TGTGCCAGCAGTTTCCCCCGGGTGGGGGACACCGGGGAGCTGTTTTTT. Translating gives CASSFPRVGDTGELFF.